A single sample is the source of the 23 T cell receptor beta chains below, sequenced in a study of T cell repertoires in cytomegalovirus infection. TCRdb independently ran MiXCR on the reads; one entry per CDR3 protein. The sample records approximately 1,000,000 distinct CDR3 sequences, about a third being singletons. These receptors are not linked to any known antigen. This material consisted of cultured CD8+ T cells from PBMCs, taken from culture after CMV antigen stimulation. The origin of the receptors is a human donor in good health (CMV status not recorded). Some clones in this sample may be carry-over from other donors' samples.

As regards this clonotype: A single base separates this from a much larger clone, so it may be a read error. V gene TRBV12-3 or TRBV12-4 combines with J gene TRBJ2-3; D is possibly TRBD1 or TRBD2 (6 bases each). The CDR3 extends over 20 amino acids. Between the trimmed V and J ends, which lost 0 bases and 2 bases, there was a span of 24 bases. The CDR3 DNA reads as TGTGCCAGCAGTTTAGCGCCCAGAGGGGGGACCCCGGGCCACACAGATACGCAGTATTTT. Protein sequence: CASSLAPRGGTPGHTDTQYF.

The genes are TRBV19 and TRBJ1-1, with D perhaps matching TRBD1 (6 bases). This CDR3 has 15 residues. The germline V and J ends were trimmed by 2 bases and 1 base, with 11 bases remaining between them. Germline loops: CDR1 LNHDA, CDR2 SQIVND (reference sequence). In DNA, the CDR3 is TGTGCCAGTAGTATATCAGGGGATGCGAACACTGAAGCTTTCTTT. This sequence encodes CASSISGDANTEAFF. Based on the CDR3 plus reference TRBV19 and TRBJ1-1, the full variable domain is DGGITQSPKYLFRKEGQNVTLSCEQNLNHDAMYWYRQDPGQGLRLIYYSQIVNDFQKGDIAEGYSVSREKKESFPLTVTSAQKNPTAFYLCASSISGDANTEAFFGQGTRLTVV.

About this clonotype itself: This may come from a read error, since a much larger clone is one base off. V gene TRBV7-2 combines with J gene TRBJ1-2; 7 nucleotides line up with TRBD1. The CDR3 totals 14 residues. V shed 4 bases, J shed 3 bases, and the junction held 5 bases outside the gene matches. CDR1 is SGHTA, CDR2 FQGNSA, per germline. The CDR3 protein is CASSCLDRDYGYTF. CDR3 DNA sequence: TGTGCCAGCAGCTGCCTCGACAGGGACTATGGCTACACCTTC. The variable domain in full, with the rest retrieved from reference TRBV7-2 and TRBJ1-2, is GAGVSQSPSNKVTEKGKDVELRCDPISGHTALYWYRQSLGQGLEFLIYFQGNSAPDKSGLPSDRFSAERTGGSVSTLTIQRTQQEDSAVYLCASSCLDRDYGYTFGSGTRLTVV.

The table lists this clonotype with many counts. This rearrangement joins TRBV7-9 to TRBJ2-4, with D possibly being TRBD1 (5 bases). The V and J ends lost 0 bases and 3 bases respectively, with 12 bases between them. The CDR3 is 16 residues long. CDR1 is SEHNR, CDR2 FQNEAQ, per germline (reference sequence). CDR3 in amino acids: CASSLALRTNKNIQYF. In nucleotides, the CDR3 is TGTGCCAGCAGCTTAGCGTTGCGGACAAACAAAAACATTCAGTACTTC.

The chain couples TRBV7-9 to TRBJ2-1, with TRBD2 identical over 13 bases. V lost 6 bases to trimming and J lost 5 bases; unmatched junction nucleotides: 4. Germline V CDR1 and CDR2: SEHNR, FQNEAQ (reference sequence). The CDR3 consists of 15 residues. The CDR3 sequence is CASSSTSGGDNEQFF. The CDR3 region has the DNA TGTGCCAGCAGTTCCACTAGCGGGGGGGACAATGAGCAGTTCTTC.

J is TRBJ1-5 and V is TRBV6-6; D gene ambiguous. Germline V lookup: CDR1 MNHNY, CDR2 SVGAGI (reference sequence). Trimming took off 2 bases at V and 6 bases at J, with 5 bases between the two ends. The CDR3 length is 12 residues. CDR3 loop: CASSYDGQPQHF. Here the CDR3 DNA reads TGTGCCAGCAGTTACGATGGTCAGCCCCAGCATTTT.

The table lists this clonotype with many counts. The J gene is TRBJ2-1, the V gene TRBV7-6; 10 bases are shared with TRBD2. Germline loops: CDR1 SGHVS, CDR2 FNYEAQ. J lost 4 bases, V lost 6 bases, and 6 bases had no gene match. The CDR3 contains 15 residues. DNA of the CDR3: TGTGCCAGCAGTTTCGAGCGGGGGGGATACAATGAGCAGTTCTTC. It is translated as CASSFERGGYNEQFF.

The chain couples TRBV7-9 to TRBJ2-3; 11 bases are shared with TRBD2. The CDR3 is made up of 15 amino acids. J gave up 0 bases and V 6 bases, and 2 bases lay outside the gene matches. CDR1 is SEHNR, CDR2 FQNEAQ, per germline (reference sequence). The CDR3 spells CASRTSGGSTDTQYF. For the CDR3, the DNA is TGTGCCAGCAGAACTAGCGGGGGAAGCACAGATACGCAGTATTTT.

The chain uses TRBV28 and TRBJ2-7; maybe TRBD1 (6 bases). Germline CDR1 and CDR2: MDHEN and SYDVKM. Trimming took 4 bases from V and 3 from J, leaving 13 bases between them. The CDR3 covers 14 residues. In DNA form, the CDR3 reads TGTGCCAGCAGTTACAGGGCAGGGGTCTACGAGCAGTACGTC. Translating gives CASSYRAGVYEQYV.

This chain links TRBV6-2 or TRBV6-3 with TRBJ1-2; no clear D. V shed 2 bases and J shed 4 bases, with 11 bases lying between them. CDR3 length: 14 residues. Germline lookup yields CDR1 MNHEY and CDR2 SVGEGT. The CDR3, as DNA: TGTGCCAGCAGTTACCAAGAAACCTTCTATGGCTACACCTTC. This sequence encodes CASSYQETFYGYTF.

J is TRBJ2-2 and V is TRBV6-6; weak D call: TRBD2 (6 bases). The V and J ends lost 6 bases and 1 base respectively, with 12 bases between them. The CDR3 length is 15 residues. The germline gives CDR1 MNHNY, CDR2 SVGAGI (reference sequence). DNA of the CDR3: TGTGCCAGCAGCGCGGGGAGGTGGAACACCGGGGAGCTGTTTTTT. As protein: CASSAGRWNTGELFF.

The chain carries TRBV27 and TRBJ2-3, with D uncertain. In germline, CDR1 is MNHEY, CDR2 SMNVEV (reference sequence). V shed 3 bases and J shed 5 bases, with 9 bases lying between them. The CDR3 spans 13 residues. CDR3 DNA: TGTGCCAGCAGTTTTGTTGCGGTAGATACGCAGTATTTT. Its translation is CASSFVAVDTQYF.

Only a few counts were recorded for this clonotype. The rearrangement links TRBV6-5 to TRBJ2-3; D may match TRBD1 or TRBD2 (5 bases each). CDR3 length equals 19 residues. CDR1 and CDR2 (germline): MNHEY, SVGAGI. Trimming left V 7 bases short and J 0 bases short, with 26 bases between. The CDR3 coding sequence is TGTGCCAGCAAGGGCGGTCGGATGGGGGACGGGATTAGCACAGATACGCAGTATTTT. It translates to CASKGGRMGDGISTDTQYF.

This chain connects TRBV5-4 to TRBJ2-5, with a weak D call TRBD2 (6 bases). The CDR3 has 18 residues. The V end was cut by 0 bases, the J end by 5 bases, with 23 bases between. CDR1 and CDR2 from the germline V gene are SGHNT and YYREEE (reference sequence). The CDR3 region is CASSLEPSDTPQGETQYF. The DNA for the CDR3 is TGTGCCAGCAGCTTGGAGCCTAGCGATACACCCCAAGGGGAGACCCAGTACTTC.

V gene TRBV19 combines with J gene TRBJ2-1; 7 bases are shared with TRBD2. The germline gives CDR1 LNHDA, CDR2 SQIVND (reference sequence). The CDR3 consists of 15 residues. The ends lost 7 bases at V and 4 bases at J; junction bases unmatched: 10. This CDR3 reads CASTPSLAQYNEQFF. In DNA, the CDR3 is TGTGCCAGTACCCCCTCACTAGCGCAGTACAATGAGCAGTTCTTC.

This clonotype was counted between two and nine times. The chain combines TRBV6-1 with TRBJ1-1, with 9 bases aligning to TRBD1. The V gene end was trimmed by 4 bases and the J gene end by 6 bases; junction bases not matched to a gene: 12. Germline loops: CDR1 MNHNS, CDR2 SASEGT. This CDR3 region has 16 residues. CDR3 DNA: TGTGCCAGCAGTGTAACAGGGGGCGCATGGGGGGCTGAAGCTTTCTTT. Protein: CASSVTGGAWGAEAFF.

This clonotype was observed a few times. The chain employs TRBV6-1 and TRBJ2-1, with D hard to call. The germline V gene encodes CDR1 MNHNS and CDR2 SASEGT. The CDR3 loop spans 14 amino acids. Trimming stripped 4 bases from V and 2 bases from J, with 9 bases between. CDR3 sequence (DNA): TGTGCCAGCAGTGCCCGGTACCCCTACAATGAGCAGTTCTTC. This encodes CASSARYPYNEQFF.

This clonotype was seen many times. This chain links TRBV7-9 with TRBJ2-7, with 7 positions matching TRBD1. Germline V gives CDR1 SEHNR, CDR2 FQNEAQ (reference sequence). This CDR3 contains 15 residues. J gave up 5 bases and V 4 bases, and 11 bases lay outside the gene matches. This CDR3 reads CASSSTGDRKDEQYF. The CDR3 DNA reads TGTGCCAGCAGCTCAACAGGGGATAGGAAAGACGAGCAGTACTTC.

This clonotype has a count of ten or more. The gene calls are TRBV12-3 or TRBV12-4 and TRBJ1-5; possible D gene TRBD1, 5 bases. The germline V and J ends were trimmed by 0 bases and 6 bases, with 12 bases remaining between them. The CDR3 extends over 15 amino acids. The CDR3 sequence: CASSLAGGGGQPQHF. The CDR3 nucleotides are TGTGCCAGCAGTTTAGCGGGTGGGGGGGGTCAGCCCCAGCATTTT.

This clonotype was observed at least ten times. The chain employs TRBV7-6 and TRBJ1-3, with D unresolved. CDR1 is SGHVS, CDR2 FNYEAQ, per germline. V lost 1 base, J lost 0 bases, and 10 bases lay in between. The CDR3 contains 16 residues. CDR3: CASSLEVTLSGNTIYF. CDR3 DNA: TGTGCCAGCAGCTTAGAGGTAACCCTCTCTGGAAACACCATATATTTT.

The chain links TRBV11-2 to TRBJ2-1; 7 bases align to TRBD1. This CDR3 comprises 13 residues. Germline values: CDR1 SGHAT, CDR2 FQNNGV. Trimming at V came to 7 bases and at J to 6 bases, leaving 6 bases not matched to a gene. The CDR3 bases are TGTGCCAGCATATCGACAGGGCTCAATGAGCAGTTCTTC. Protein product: CASISTGLNEQFF.

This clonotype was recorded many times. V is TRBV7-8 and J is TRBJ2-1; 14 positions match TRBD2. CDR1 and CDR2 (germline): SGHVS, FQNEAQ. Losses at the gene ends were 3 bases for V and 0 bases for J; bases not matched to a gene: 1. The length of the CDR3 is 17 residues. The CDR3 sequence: CASSFGTSGSSYNEQFF. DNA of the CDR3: TGTGCCAGCAGCTTTGGGACTAGCGGGAGCTCCTACAATGAGCAGTTCTTC.

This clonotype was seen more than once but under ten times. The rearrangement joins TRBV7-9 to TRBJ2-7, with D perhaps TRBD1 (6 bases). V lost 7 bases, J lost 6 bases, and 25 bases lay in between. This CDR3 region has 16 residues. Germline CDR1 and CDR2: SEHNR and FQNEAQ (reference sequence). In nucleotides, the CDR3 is TGTGCCAGCACCCGAACCCCGACAGGAACTCCAGGCGAGCAGTACGTC. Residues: CASTRTPTGTPGEQYV.